This is a list of T cell receptor beta chains from one sample in a study of post-analysis software for immune sequencing data. TCRdb re-derived calls from the PCR reads in MiXCR, one entry per CDR3 protein. The sample records approximately 630,000 distinct CDR3 sequences, 55% to 70% being singletons. The sequencing input was blood. The receptor source for this set is a girl aged 2 to 10 with multiple sclerosis. Each CDR3 is given with its conserved first and last residue. The D gene is left open where the match is weak. Only part of the rows carry a size: once, few, many, or a class if the clone is expanded.

clone_size	j_call	v_call	d_call	cdr3_aa	cdr3_nt
few	TRBJ2-7	TRBV4-1	-	CASSQDPGGSYEQYF	TGCGCCAGCAGCCAAGACCCCGGTGGGTCCTACGAGCAGTACTTC
-	TRBJ1-2	TRBV29-1	-	CSVETGWDYGYTF	TGCAGCGTAGAGACCGGCTGGGACTATGGCTACACCTTC
-	TRBJ1-1	TRBV7-9	-	CASSFVIGWTPYTEAFF	TGTGCCAGCAGCTTTGTAATAGGATGGACTCCTTACACTGAAGCTTTCTTT
-	TRBJ1-1	TRBV7-2	-	CASTPRIRGLNTEAFF	TGTGCCAGCACCCCTAGGATACGGGGCCTGAACACTGAAGCTTTCTTT
-	TRBJ2-4	TRBV20-1	-	CSARAGVGAKNIQYF	TGCAGTGCTAGAGCGGGGGTAGGGGCCAAAAACATTCAGTACTTC
-	TRBJ2-5	TRBV3-1	TRBD2	CASSRGDSGGAEETQYF	TGTGCCAGCAGCCGAGGGGATAGCGGGGGGGCCGAAGAGACCCAGTACTTC
-	TRBJ2-1	TRBV6-5	-	CASTQLGHLYNEQFF	TGTGCCAGCACCCAACTTGGACACCTCTACAATGAGCAGTTCTTC
few	TRBJ1-2	TRBV7-9	-	CASSSRTDYGYTF	TGTGCCAGCAGCTCCCGGACAGACTATGGCTACACCTTC
-	TRBJ1-5	TRBV20-1	-	CSALAAGRVGNRSNQPQHF	TGCAGTGCCCTGGCGGCAGGGCGGGTTGGAAATAGGAGCAATCAGCCCCAGCATTTT
few	TRBJ1-2	TRBV29-1	TRBD1	CSVGTGHGYTF	TGCAGCGTTGGGACAGGGCATGGCTACACCTTC
-	TRBJ1-1	TRBV11-1	-	CASSLARGNSEAFF	TGTGCCAGCAGCTTAGCGCGGGGGAATTCTGAAGCTTTCTTT
few	TRBJ2-4	TRBV14	TRBD1	CASSQDWPGGARGIQYF	TGTGCCAGCAGCCAAGATTGGCCAGGGGGCGCCCGGGGCATTCAGTACTTC
-	TRBJ2-3	TRBV4-2	-	CASRSPGRIPDTQYF	TGTGCCAGCAGGTCTCCAGGGAGGATTCCAGATACGCAGTATTTT
-	TRBJ2-2	TRBV10-3	TRBD2	CAISEPVVLSGGPDGNTGELFF	TGTGCCATCAGTGAGCCGGTAGTCCTATCGGGAGGGCCGGATGGTAACACCGGGGAGCTGTTTTTT
few	TRBJ2-1	TRBV7-9	TRBD2	CASSFPSGRKFF	TGTGCCAGCAGCTTCCCTAGCGGGAGAAAGTTCTTC
once	TRBJ1-2	TRBV7-9	TRBD1	CASSLGTAFNYGYTF	TGTGCCAGCAGCCTCGGGACAGCCTTTAACTATGGCTACACCTTC
-	TRBJ1-1	TRBV12-3/TRBV12-4	TRBD1	CASSPGGTGAEAFF	TGTGCCAGCAGTCCGGGCGGGACAGGCGCTGAAGCTTTCTTT
few	TRBJ2-3	TRBV5-1	-	CASSPRQETDTQYF	TGCGCCAGCAGCCCCAGACAGGAAACAGATACGCAGTATTTT
-	TRBJ2-1	TRBV7-9	-	CASSWADSGNNEQFF	TGTGCCAGCAGCTGGGCGGACAGTGGGAACAATGAGCAGTTCTTC
-	TRBJ2-7	TRBV11-2	-	CASSLVGSFPGEQYF	TGTGCCAGCAGCTTAGTAGGGAGTTTCCCGGGGGAGCAGTACTTC
few	TRBJ2-3	TRBV4-1	-	CASSQAGFSRGTQYF	TGCGCCAGCAGCCAAGCAGGATTCTCCAGAGGTACGCAGTATTTT
-	TRBJ2-3	TRBV5-5	TRBD2	CASSLDPPPGLPTDTQYF	TGTGCCAGCAGCTTGGATCCCCCTCCGGGACTACCCACAGATACGCAGTATTTT
-	TRBJ2-1	TRBV20-1	-	CSARGDIGVHNEQFF	TGCAGTGCTAGAGGGGACATCGGAGTCCACAATGAGCAGTTCTTC
once	TRBJ2-3	TRBV10-3	-	CAITGSPTDTQYF	TGTGCCATAACAGGGTCCCCCACAGATACGCAGTATTTT
few	TRBJ2-7	TRBV4-1	TRBD1	CASSPRFGTGNYEQYF	TGCGCCAGCAGCCCTCGGTTCGGGACAGGGAACTACGAGCAGTACTTC
-	TRBJ2-5	TRBV18	TRBD1	CASSPGSQGETQYF	TGTGCCAGCTCACCAGGGTCACAGGGGGAGACCCAGTACTTC
-	TRBJ2-3	TRBV12-3/TRBV12-4	-	CASSSGERLSTDTQYF	TGTGCCAGCAGTTCCGGCGAGCGGTTGAGCACAGATACGCAGTATTTT
few	TRBJ1-1	TRBV15	-	CATSRDGTGNTEAFF	TGTGCCACCAGCAGAGATGGTACGGGGAACACTGAAGCTTTCTTT
-	TRBJ1-1	TRBV7-6	-	CASTPRYQVDTEAFF	TGTGCCAGCACCCCGAGATACCAGGTCGACACTGAAGCTTTCTTT
-	TRBJ1-4	TRBV6-5	-	CASSYSNPVGGEKLFF	TGTGCCAGCAGTTACTCGAATCCCGTTGGGGGTGAAAAACTGTTTTTT
-	TRBJ2-5	TRBV29-1	-	CSVEYYTETQYF	TGCAGCGTTGAATACTATACGGAGACCCAGTACTTC
-	TRBJ2-5	TRBV29-1	TRBD2	CSVLLARETQYF	TGCAGCGTTCTACTAGCGAGAGAGACCCAGTACTTC
-	TRBJ2-7	TRBV10-3	-	CAISDSRQGPPEQYF	TGTGCCATCAGTGATTCCAGGCAGGGCCCCCCGGAGCAGTACTTC
-	TRBJ2-1	TRBV27	-	CASSYRPYNEQFF	TGTGCCAGCAGTTATCGGCCCTACAATGAGCAGTTCTTC
-	TRBJ1-1	TRBV20-1	-	CSARAKDRLDPEAFF	TGCAGTGCTAGAGCAAAGGACCGGTTGGACCCTGAAGCTTTCTTT
-	TRBJ2-2	TRBV29-1	-	CSVGHSNTGELFF	TGCAGCGTTGGCCACTCGAACACCGGGGAGCTGTTTTTT
-	TRBJ2-5	TRBV6-5	-	CASRVTGTSETQYF	TGTGCCAGCAGGGTGACCGGGACAAGTGAGACCCAGTACTTC
few	TRBJ1-1	TRBV29-1	TRBD1	CSVGTTRQGNTEAFF	TGCAGCGTTGGGACCACTAGACAGGGGAACACTGAAGCTTTCTTT
-	TRBJ1-5	TRBV7-2	-	CASSSRGAEGGENNQPQHF	TGTGCCAGCAGCTCCCGGGGTGCGGAGGGCGGGGAAAACAATCAGCCCCAGCATTTT
-	TRBJ2-7	TRBV6-1	TRBD2	CASSVSGTSGRSSYEQYF	TGTGCCAGCAGCGTCTCCGGGACTAGCGGGAGGAGTTCCTACGAGCAGTACTTC
-	TRBJ2-1	TRBV10-3	-	CAISDITEKADNEQFF	TGTGCCATCAGTGACATAACGGAGAAGGCTGACAATGAGCAGTTCTTC
-	TRBJ2-1	TRBV3-1	TRBD1	CASSHTGTGRDEQFF	TGTGCCAGCAGCCACACCGGGACAGGGAGGGATGAGCAGTTCTTC
-	TRBJ1-1	TRBV7-2	-	CASSLGGAGNTEAFF	TGTGCCAGCAGCTTAGGGGGCGCGGGAAACACTGAAGCTTTCTTT
-	TRBJ2-5	TRBV15	TRBD2	CATSPGLAAQETQYF	TGTGCCACCAGTCCGGGACTAGCGGCCCAAGAGACCCAGTACTTC
few	TRBJ2-7	TRBV20-1	-	CSGTGTTQTYEQYF	TGCAGTGGAACAGGGACTACCCAAACCTACGAGCAGTACTTC
-	TRBJ2-1	TRBV20-1	-	CSANLFEGKEQFF	TGCAGTGCTAACCTGTTTGAGGGGAAAGAGCAGTTCTTC
few	TRBJ2-7	TRBV20-1	TRBD2	CSARGGTSGASYEQYF	TGCAGTGCTAGAGGCGGGACTAGCGGGGCTTCCTACGAGCAGTACTTC
-	TRBJ2-1	TRBV20-1	-	CSASGVLSSYNEQFF	TGCAGTGCTTCAGGGGTCTTAAGCTCCTACAATGAGCAGTTCTTC